The 19 T cell receptor beta chains listed next were all sequenced from one sample in a study of tumor-infiltrating lymphocytes in primary liver carcinoma (dated by TCRdb to about 2017). Reads for this sample came from an Illumina HiSeq 2500. Starting from 450 to 500 ng total RNA, TCRbeta-specific cDNA was produced by reverse transcription with a constant-region primer and ProtoScript II reverse transcriptase. Three nested multiplex PCR rounds, following a slightly modified ARM-PCR procedure, were used to build the TCRbeta libraries. Each of the first two PCR rounds ran for approximately 9 cycles using multiplex TRBV1-TRBV30 forward primers together with a Cbeta reverse primer. TCRdb reprocessing: public reads trimmed at Q25 with fastp, clones called with MiXCR, in-frame beta chains kept. Every distinct CDR3 protein forms one entry, paired with its most common genes and DNA. For this sample there are 90,000 to 100,000 distinct CDR3 sequences; roughly 69% appear just once. Together, the top ten hold just over 9.5% of the sample.

Total RNA and DNA were co-extracted without cell sorting from around 20-30 mg of bulk tissue using the AllPrep DNA/RNA mini kit. What was sequenced was liver tumor tissue from sampling region 5. This specimen's cell subset or site label, per the study, means: tumor region T5, tumor centre. These receptors originate from a woman in her sixties with primary liver carcinoma and hepatitis B virus infection.

In this sample, this clonotype turned up a few times. Being one base from a much bigger clone, this may be a read error. The chain is built from TRBV5-4 and TRBJ1-1; the D is unclear. This CDR3 has 14 amino acids. Between the trimmed V and J ends, which lost 3 bases and 7 bases, there was a span of 16 bases. CDR1 is SGHNT, CDR2 YYREEE, per germline (reference sequence). The CDR3 nucleotides read TGTGCCAGCAGCTCCGGGAGCAGTCGCATTGAAGCTTTCTTT. Translating gives CASSSGSSRIEAFF.

A note on this clonotype: A much larger clonotype is one base distant, so this may be a read error. This chain connects TRBV6-6 to TRBJ2-4; D is perhaps TRBD2 (6 bases). The CDR3 sequence is 14 residues long. Per the germline V gene, CDR1 is MNHNY and CDR2 is SVGAGI (reference sequence). The chain's CDR3 is CGSSPSGSGNIQYF. The CDR3 region has the DNA TGTGGCAGCAGCCCCTCCGGGAGCGGTAACATTCAGTACTTC.

This clonotype was seen at least ten times. V and J are TRBV7-8 and TRBJ2-3; TRBD2 agrees at 12 bases. The CDR3 has 16 residues. Germline trimming cut 5 bases from V and 4 bases from J; bases unmatched to any gene: 7. The germline gives CDR1 SGHVS, CDR2 FQNEAQ. DNA of the CDR3: TGTGCCAGCAGCCCCCTAGCGGGAGGGCCCGCAGATACGCAGTATTTT. This translates into CASSPLAGGPADTQYF.

J is TRBJ1-5 and V is TRBV27, with 12 bases aligning to TRBD1. The CDR3 covers 15 residues. Germline V gene sequence: CDR1 MNHEY, CDR2 SMNVEV (reference sequence). The trim removed 2 bases at V and 6 bases at J, leaving 2 bases unmatched. As DNA, the CDR3 is TGTGCCAGCAGTTTAGGGACAGGGGGCTTTCAGCCCCAGCATTTT. The encoded protein is CASSLGTGGFQPQHF.

About this clonotype itself: At one end the junction does not follow the germline gene, possibly because of a read error. The V and J genes are TRBV4-1 and TRBJ2-7; D call uncertain. Looked up from germline, CDR1 is MGHRA and CDR2 is YSYEKL. The CDR3 is made up of 13 amino acids. This CDR3 is CTSSQGPPCEQYF. DNA of the CDR3: TGCACCAGCAGCCAAGGTCCACCCTGCGAGCAGTACTTC.

This clonotype is categorized as medium-sized. The CDR3 region has the DNA TGTGCCAGCAGCTTAGCCGGGAGTCTCAATGAGCAGTTCTTC. Translated: CASSLAGSLNEQFF. The V and J genes are TRBV11-2 and TRBJ2-1; possibly TRBD2 for D (6 bases). With 1 base removed from V and 6 bases from J, the gap between germline ends came to 10 bases. This CDR3 has 14 residues. Per the germline V gene, CDR1 is SGHAT and CDR2 is FQNNGV.

Concerning this clonotype: Possible read error: a much larger clone is one base away. CDR3 nucleotides: TGTGCCAGCAGCTCACCAGGGGGCGCCGAGATCCAGTACTTC. It translates to CASSSPGGAEIQYF. V and J are TRBV5-4 and TRBJ2-5; TRBD1 agrees at 8 bases. The CDR3 extends over 14 amino acids. The germline V gene encodes CDR1 SGHNT and CDR2 YYREEE (reference sequence).

This clonotype was seen only once. An end of the junction differs from the germline gene, which may be a read error. V is TRBV12-3 or TRBV12-4 and J is TRBJ2-7; 8 bases are a match to TRBD2. The CDR3 contains 17 residues. DNA for the CDR3: TGTGCCGGCAGTGCCCCCGGGACTAGAGATCCATCCTACGAGCAGTACTTC. It is translated as CAGSAPGTRDPSYEQYF.

Concerning this clonotype itself: The CDR3 end shows no conserved phenylalanine or tryptophan, and so a read error is likely. The chain couples TRBV28 to TRBJ2-7, with a possible D match to TRBD1 (6 bases). Germline CDR1 MDHEN, CDR2 SYDVKM. This CDR3 contains 16 residues. The CDR3, as DNA: TGTGTCAGCACCTATTCCCACCCCGGGACAAGCTACGAGCAGTACTTA. Protein: CVSTYSHPGTSYEQYL.

This clonotype was picked up one time. A read error is possible here, since a much larger clone lies one base away. The chain couples TRBV5-4 to TRBJ2-3; possibly TRBD1 or TRBD2 for D (7 bases each). This CDR3 has 16 residues. CDR1 and CDR2 (germline): SGHNT, YYREEE (reference sequence). The CDR3 nucleotides read TGTGCCAGCAGCACCCCGCAGGGGGGGTACACAGATATGCAGTATTTT. Residues: CASSTPQGGYTDMQYF.

Points on this clonotype: At one end, the junction sequence differs from germline, possibly due to a read error. The chain joins TRBV7-9 to TRBJ2-7, with D perhaps being TRBD1 or TRBD2 (6 bases each). Germline CDR1 reads SEHNR; CDR2 reads FQNEAQ (reference sequence). The CDR3 extends over 15 amino acids. The CDR3 is CASSLMGGSTHERYF. The DNA of the CDR3 is TGTGCCAGCAGCTTAATGGGGGGCTCCACCCACGAGCGGTATTTC. The entire variable domain, with the rest obtained from reference TRBV7-9 and TRBJ2-7, is as follows: DTGVSQNPRHKITKRGQNVTFRCDPISEHNRLYWYRQTLGQGPEFLTYFQNEAQLEKSRLLSDRFSAERPKGSFSTLEIQRTEQGDSAMYLCASSLMGGSTHERYFGPGTRLTVT.

The rearrangement joins TRBV11-2 to TRBJ2-7; tentatively, D is TRBD1 (6 bases). V gave up 9 bases and J gave up 6 bases, with 15 bases separating them. This CDR3 region has 12 residues. Germline V lookup: CDR1 SGHAT, CDR2 FQNNGV. Here the CDR3 reads CASSHTGSEQYF. CDR3 nucleotide sequence: TGTGCCAGTAGCCACACAGGGTCCGAGCAGTACTTC.

This clonotype has more than one count but fewer than ten. A read error may explain this, as a much larger clone is one base away. The CDR3, as DNA: TGTGCCGGCAGTCCTACAGGGGTTAGCAATCAGCCCCAGCATTTT. Translated: CAGSPTGVSNQPQHF. The chain couples TRBV6-6 to TRBJ1-5; 7 bases are a match to TRBD1. This CDR3 comprises 15 residues. Germline V gives CDR1 MNHNY, CDR2 SVGAGI (reference sequence).

Worth noting for this clonotype: Given the absence of the conserved phenylalanine or tryptophan at the CDR3 end, a read error is likely. The V and J genes are TRBV12-3 or TRBV12-4 and TRBJ1-5; D is possibly TRBD1 (5 bases). This CDR3 comprises 13 residues. DNA for the CDR3: TGTGCCAGCAGTTTTGACAGCAATCAACCCCAGCATTTA. This codes for CASSFDSNQPQHL.

With regard to this clonotype: This is likely a read error, given that the CDR3 carries no conserved phenylalanine or tryptophan at its end. In DNA, the CDR3 is TGTGCCAGCAGCTTAGAACCAAGTGCAGAAACGCAGTATCTT. Protein: CASSLEPSAETQYL. V and J are TRBV11-2 and TRBJ2-3, with D hard to call. The CDR3 covers 14 residues. Per germline, CDR1 SGHAT and CDR2 FQNNGV.

The genes are TRBV6-1 and TRBJ1-5; no firm D call. Trimming stripped 3 bases from V and 9 bases from J, with 15 bases between. The CDR3 covers 14 residues. CDR1 is MNHNS, CDR2 SASEGT, per germline. In DNA, the CDR3 is TGTGCCAGCAGTGAGGCGAGGGAAAAGGCGCCCCAGCATTTT. The encoded protein is CASSEAREKAPQHF.

On this clonotype: The missing conserved phenylalanine or tryptophan at the end of this CDR3 makes a read error likely. Because the CDR3's place on the DNA is in doubt, the DNA is left out and the CDR3 is given as listed by TCRdb. V is TRBV11-2 and J is TRBJ2-5. The CDR3 length equals 13 residues, ends included. Germline values: CDR1 SGHAT, CDR2 FQNNGV. The CDR3 region is CASSSITQETRYS.

Concerning this clonotype: Compared with germline, one end of the junction differs, possibly owing to a read error. The chain employs TRBV19 and TRBJ2-1; 11 nucleotides agree with TRBD2. This CDR3 spans 15 amino acids. Germline CDR1 LNHDA, CDR2 SQIVND (reference sequence). CDR3 protein: CASSGVAGGYNEQLF. Written as DNA, the CDR3 is TGTGCCAGTAGTGGGGTAGCGGGAGGGTACAATGAGCAATTATTC.

A remark on this clonotype: At one end, the junction sequence differs from germline, possibly due to a read error. The chain carries TRBV11-3 and TRBJ2-5; D uncertain. CDR1 SGHNT and CDR2 YENEEA come from the germline V gene. CDR3 length: 13 amino acids. The DNA of the CDR3 is TGTGCCAGCACACACGGTTCACAAGAGACCCAGTACTTT. Residues: CASTHGSQETQYF.